The clone carrying this T cell receptor beta chain was seen ten or more times. The target antigen is unknown. The donors were all Caucasian adults (living in Nashville, Tennessee). This sample is drawn from a study of shared clonotypes between healthy human individuals. Points from the study as a whole: Generation probabilities of non-shared clonotypes were lower (relative to those shared by all four donors). Clonotype sharing among donors, it was expected, would be affected by sequencing depth.

It was across several immunoSEQ plates that each subset's genomic DNA was evenly split. Produced via immunoSEQ multiplex PCR; TCRdb's table is partial and in-frame only. The sample lists nearly 1,000,000 clones, approximately 76% occurring once. V lost 3 bases, J lost 7 bases, and 12 bases lay in between. The germline V gene encodes CDR1 KGHSH and CDR2 LQKENI. The CDR3 length is 13 residues. The clonotype originates from a man aged 18-30 years in good health. The J gene is TRBJ1-1, the V gene TRBV18; the D gene is possibly TRBD1 (6 bases). The sequenced sample was memory CD4+ T cells sorted from blood. Subset in this sample: CD45RA-negative fraction. The DNA for the CDR3 is TGTGCCAGCTCACCTGACCAGGGGTTTGAAGCTTTCTTT. This codes for CASSPDQGFEAFF. The whole variable domain, filled in from reference TRBV18 and TRBJ1-1, reads NAGVMQNPRHLVRRRGQEARLRCSPMKGHSHVYWYRQLPEEGLKFMVYLQKENIIDESGMPKERFSAEFPKEGPSILRIQQVVRGDSAAYFCASSPDQGFEAFFGQGTRLTVV.